This TCR beta chain was identified in a study of blood T cell repertoires in COVID-19. Overall study context: T cells, B-cell-depleted T cells, or PBMCs supplied cDNA or gDNA.

In the authors' workflow: Estimated nucleated cell counts came from reference gene primer amplification. Sequencing used immunoSEQ multiplex PCR; TCRdb keeps in-frame clones, though not all of them. For V, J and clone size, that table is used; D and trimming come from the DNA. The data contain some 73,000 clones, roughly four fifths of them singletons. Germline V gene sequence: CDR1 SGHVS, CDR2 FQNEAQ. Trimming left V 1 base short and J 1 base short, with 7 bases between. This CDR3 comprises 14 residues. The sequence was obtained from a woman aged 55 to 70 with acute or convalescent COVID-19. The chain combines TRBV7-8 with TRBJ1-1; D uncertain. The sample taken for sequencing was peripheral blood. The CDR3 nucleotides read TGTGCCAGCAGCTTAGAACAGCCGAACACTGAAGCTTTCTTT. Protein product: CASSLEQPNTEAFF. Full variable domain (remainder filled in from reference TRBV7-8 and TRBJ1-1): GAGVSQSPRYKVAKRGQDVALRCDPISGHVSLFWYQQALGQGPEFLTYFQNEAQLDKSGLPSDRFFAERPEGSVSTLKIQRTQQEDSAVYLCASSLEQPNTEAFFGQGTRLTVV.